This T cell receptor beta chain was profiled in a study of regulatory T cells in long-lasting Graves disease. Study as a whole: Disease was considered persistent Graves' disease after over 5 years of antithyroid drugs (with positive TSH receptor antibodies).

Regarding time point: persistent/refractory GD, antithyroid drugs over 5 years with positive TRAb. After RNA was extracted from PBMCs, the TCR library was made from it. The CDR3 length is 14 residues. Unmatched junction bases numbered 7, after V lost 5 bases and J lost 6 bases. CDR1 is SEHNR, CDR2 FQNEAQ, per germline (reference sequence). At least ten counts were recorded for this clonotype. The antigen remains undetermined. iRepertoire HTBI primers and Arm-PCR of CDR3 regions built TCR beta libraries. One entry per CDR3 protein, called by TCRdb with MiXCR from the multiplex PCR reads. The data contain roughly 470,000 distinct CDR3 sequences, 20% to 25% of them seen just once; the ten biggest clones take up 6.5% to 8%. Study results and caveats: Gene preferences differed: TRBV28, TRBJ1-2, TRBJ2-5 in persistent cases. Newly diagnosed patients had higher TCR diversity than persistent Graves' patients did.

V usage is TRBV7-9 and J usage is TRBJ2-7; 10 bases line up with TRBD1. The specimen comprised peripheral blood mononuclear cells (PBMCs), sampled when the disease was refractory, from a patient treated with antithyroid drugs. This TCR was sampled from a female donor with Graves disease. CDR3 sequence: CASSGADRGFEQYF. CDR3 DNA: TGTGCCAGCAGCGGTGCGGACAGGGGGTTCGAGCAGTACTTC.